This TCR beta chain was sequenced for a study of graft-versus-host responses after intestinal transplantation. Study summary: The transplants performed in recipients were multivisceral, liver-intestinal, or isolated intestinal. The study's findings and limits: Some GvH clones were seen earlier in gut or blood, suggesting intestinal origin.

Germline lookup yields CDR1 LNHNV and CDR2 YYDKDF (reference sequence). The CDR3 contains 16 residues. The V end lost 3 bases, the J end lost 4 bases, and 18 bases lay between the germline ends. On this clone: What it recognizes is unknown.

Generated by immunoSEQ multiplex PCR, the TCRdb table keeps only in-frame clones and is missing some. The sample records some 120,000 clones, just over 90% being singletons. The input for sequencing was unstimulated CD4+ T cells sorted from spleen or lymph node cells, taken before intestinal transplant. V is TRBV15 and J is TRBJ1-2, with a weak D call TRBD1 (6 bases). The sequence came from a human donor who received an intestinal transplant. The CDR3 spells CATSRAPGHPSYGYTF. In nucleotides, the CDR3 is TGTGCCACCAGCAGGGCCCCGGGACACCCGTCCTATGGCTACACCTTC.